This is a list of T cell receptor beta chains from one sample in a study of OX40 agonist ivuxolimab in advanced cancers. The method was immunoSEQ multiplex PCR; TCRdb's version includes in-frame clones alone and lacks a portion of them. The sample lists some 41,000 clones; 80% to 90% were seen once. The specimen comprised CD4+ or CD8+ T cells sorted from blood, sampled in a trial of the OX40 agonist ivuxolimab. Receptors were obtained from an adult with an advanced solid tumor such as melanoma, head and neck, liver or kidney cancer. Both conserved end residues are part of each CDR3. The D gene is left open where the match is weak. Clone size, where shown, is once, few, many, or a class for clones that have expanded.

cdr3_nt,cdr3_aa,j_call,d_call,clone_size,v_call
TGTGCCAGCAGGGGCAGGGCTGGGGCCAACGTCCTGACTTTC,CASRGRAGANVLTF,TRBJ2-6,.,.,TRBV2
TGTGCCACCAGCCGCGGGACAGGGGGCTACTACGAGCAGTACTTC,CATSRGTGGYYEQYF,TRBJ2-7,TRBD1,.,TRBV15
TGTGCCAGCAGCTTAGCGCAGGCCTTTTCACCCCTCCACTTT,CASSLAQAFSPLHF,TRBJ1-6,.,.,TRBV7-9
TGTGCCACCATATTTTCTAGCGTCCTAACAAATACGCAGTATTTT,CATIFSSVLTNTQYF,TRBJ2-3,.,once,TRBV6-1
TGTGCCAGCAGCTTCACGGACGTGGCTTACGAGCAGTACTTC,CASSFTDVAYEQYF,TRBJ2-7,.,.,TRBV11-2
TGTGCCACCAGCAGAGACGTGGCGTCCTACGAGCAGTACTTC,CATSRDVASYEQYF,TRBJ2-7,.,once,TRBV15
TGTGCCAGCAGCTTAGTACAGAACACTGAAGCTTTCTTT,CASSLVQNTEAFF,TRBJ1-1,.,.,TRBV7-9
TGTGCCAGCACAGGGGGCCAGTGGGGGAATGAGCAGTTCTTC,CASTGGQWGNEQFF,TRBJ2-1,TRBD1,.,TRBV6-1
TGTGCCAGCAGCCCCCCCGGGTACAATTCACCCCTCCACTTT,CASSPPGYNSPLHF,TRBJ1-6,.,.,TRBV13
TGTGCCAGTAGTATAGGATCCCCAGCGGGAGGGCCAGAGCAGTTCTTC,CASSIGSPAGGPEQFF,TRBJ2-1,TRBD2,few,TRBV19
TGTGCCAGCAGTTTTTTGAGTATCGGAACTTTCTTT,CASSFLSIGTFF,TRBJ1-1,.,.,TRBV28
TGTGCCAGCACCCGCGGACAGGCGGATCAGCCCCAGCATTTT,CASTRGQADQPQHF,TRBJ1-5,TRBD1,few,TRBV6-5
TGTGCCAGCAGCCATAACGTCATAGTCAGCGGGAGTTTTAACAATGAGCAGTTCTTC,CASSHNVIVSGSFNNEQFF,TRBJ2-1,TRBD2,.,TRBV7-8
TGCAGCGTTCTGGACACGTTCCTGTATGGCTACACCTTC,CSVLDTFLYGYTF,TRBJ1-2,.,.,TRBV29-1
TGCGCCAGCAGTGAGGGGGGGCTGAACACCGGGGAGCTGTTTTTT,CASSEGGLNTGELFF,TRBJ2-2,.,.,TRBV10-2
TGTGCCAGCAGCCAGGACCACACAGATACGCAGTATTTT,CASSQDHTDTQYF,TRBJ2-3,.,.,TRBV14
TGTGCCATCGGGGGGACTGGGGCGGGAGGGCCGGATACGCAGTATTTT,CAIGGTGAGGPDTQYF,TRBJ2-3,TRBD2,.,TRBV10-3
TGTGCCAGCCGAGCGGGGGCGGGATTGAAGACCCAGTACTTC,CASRAGAGLKTQYF,TRBJ2-5,TRBD2,.,TRBV11-3
TGTGCCAGCACCCAGGGTGTAACAGAGACCCAGTACTTC,CASTQGVTETQYF,TRBJ2-5,.,once,TRBV25-1
TGCGCCAGCAACAATTTATGGACAACAAGCTCCTACGAGCAGTACTTC,CASNNLWTTSSYEQYF,TRBJ2-7,.,.,TRBV10-1
TGTGCCAGCAGCTTAGGCCGGTTAGCGGGAAGGGTTTACGAGCAGTACTTC,CASSLGRLAGRVYEQYF,TRBJ2-7,TRBD2,.,TRBV13
TGTGCCACCAGCAGAGGCAGTTTCTACGAGCAGTACTTC,CATSRGSFYEQYF,TRBJ2-7,.,.,TRBV15
TGTGCCAGCAGCTACGGGACTAGCGGGAGCGGGGGACACAATGAGCAGTTCTTC,CASSYGTSGSGGHNEQFF,TRBJ2-1,TRBD2,.,TRBV7-2
TGTGCCTGGAGTAGGGGACACGGGGTCCATCAGCCCCAGCATTTT,CAWSRGHGVHQPQHF,TRBJ1-5,.,.,TRBV30
TGTGCCAGCAGCATCGACAGGGCAGGAAACACCATATATTTT,CASSIDRAGNTIYF,TRBJ1-3,TRBD1,.,TRBV7-9
TGTGCCAGCAGCTTTTCCGGGGACTTGGACACTGAAGCTTTCTTT,CASSFSGDLDTEAFF,TRBJ1-1,.,.,TRBV9
TGTGCCAGCAGCTTGGCGGGGTTTCCCTATCAGCCCCAGCATTTT,CASSLAGFPYQPQHF,TRBJ1-5,.,.,TRBV5-6
TGTGCCAGCAGAGCGATAGGGGTGATGTACGAGCAGTACTTC,CASRAIGVMYEQYF,TRBJ2-7,.,.,TRBV2
TGTGCCAGCAGCTGGGGTCTACTAGCGGGGTACAATGAGCAGTTCTTC,CASSWGLLAGYNEQFF,TRBJ2-1,TRBD2,.,TRBV7-6
TGCAGCGTTGAGGGACAGGTGACGTACCAAGAGACCCAGTACTTC,CSVEGQVTYQETQYF,TRBJ2-5,TRBD1,once,TRBV29-1
TGTGCCAGTAGTATAGTAGACGGGAATCAGCCCCAGCATTTT,CASSIVDGNQPQHF,TRBJ1-5,.,.,TRBV19
TGTGCCAGCAGACAACAGGGGGCAGGGGCAGATACGCAGTATTTT,CASRQQGAGADTQYF,TRBJ2-3,TRBD1,.,TRBV28
TGTGCCAGACTCACGGGATACGAGCAGTACTTC,CARLTGYEQYF,TRBJ2-7,.,.,TRBV7-2
TGTGCCATCAGTCCCGGGACAGCTGGAACCAATGAGCAGTTCTTC,CAISPGTAGTNEQFF,TRBJ2-1,TRBD1,.,TRBV10-3
TGTGCCAGCAGCCGCGGACAGGCCTTAGGCTACACCTTC,CASSRGQALGYTF,TRBJ1-2,TRBD1,.,TRBV5-6
TGTGCCAGCAGCAGGGGGAGGAGAACAGATACGCAGTATTTT,CASSRGRRTDTQYF,TRBJ2-3,.,.,TRBV11-2
TGCGCTACCGAGGGGGGGTCCCTTTACGAGCAGTACTTC,CATEGGSLYEQYF,TRBJ2-7,.,.,TRBV10-1
TGTGCCAGCAGCCTGGGGACTAGGGGAGGCGAGCAGTACTTC,CASSLGTRGGEQYF,TRBJ2-7,TRBD2,.,TRBV27
TGTGCCAGCAGCCCTGAACCGGGAATTTTGTACTTC,CASSPEPGILYF,TRBJ2-5,.,.,TRBV5-4
TGTGCCAGCAGTAGCAGCGGGAGGATCACCGGGGAGCTGTTTTTT,CASSSSGRITGELFF,TRBJ2-2,TRBD2,.,TRBV2
TGTGCCAGTACAAAGGGACCCAGCTCCTACGAGCAGTACTTC,CASTKGPSSYEQYF,TRBJ2-7,.,.,TRBV6-5
TGTGCCAGCAGCGTGGGGCAGACTAATGAAAAACTGTTTTTT,CASSVGQTNEKLFF,TRBJ1-4,.,once,TRBV9
TGTGCCACCAGCAGAGTCGGGGGAGGGCCTAAAGAGACCCAGTACTTC,CATSRVGGGPKETQYF,TRBJ2-5,TRBD2,.,TRBV15
TGTGCCAGCAGCCCGACGTCTCTTTTTCCGGGGACCTACGAGCAGTACTTC,CASSPTSLFPGTYEQYF,TRBJ2-7,.,.,TRBV21-1
TGCGCCAGCAGCCAAGGTCGGCTAGTCGATGAGCAGTTCTTC,CASSQGRLVDEQFF,TRBJ2-1,.,.,TRBV4-3
TGCAGCGTCCAGGGGGCGGCCTACAATGAGCAGTTCTTC,CSVQGAAYNEQFF,TRBJ2-1,TRBD1,.,TRBV29-1
TGCGCCAGCAGCTTGAGCGGGAGAGTAATTCATGAGCAGTTCTTC,CASSLSGRVIHEQFF,TRBJ2-1,TRBD2,.,TRBV5-1